The 20 T cell receptor beta chains presented below share a single source sample, sequenced in a study of T cell repertoires in cytomegalovirus infection. TCRdb processed the reads anew with MiXCR; each CDR3 protein has one entry. The table includes more than 85,000 distinct CDR3 sequences, approximately 17% detected once. The sequenced sample was PBMCs. These receptors all come from a human donor in good health (CMV status not recorded). Some clones in this sample may be carry-over from other donors' samples.

This chain connects TRBV20-1 to TRBJ2-5, with 14 bases fitting TRBD2. The CDR3 contains 17 residues. The V gene's germline CDR1 is DFQATT and CDR2 SNEGSKA (reference sequence). J was trimmed by 1 base and V by 0 bases; bases with no gene match: 4. This CDR3 reads CSARDGTSGGSQETQYF. CDR3 DNA sequence: TGCAGTGCTAGAGACGGGACTAGCGGGGGAAGCCAAGAGACCCAGTACTTC.

The chain joins TRBV5-1 to TRBJ1-1; 7 bases line up with TRBD1. The CDR3 consists of 16 residues. V lost 4 bases, J lost 4 bases, and 13 bases stayed unmatched. Germline CDR1 is SGHRS and CDR2 is YFSETQ. CDR3 nucleotide sequence: TGCGCCAGCAGCCCGAGGGACAGCTACATGATCACTGAAGCTTTCTTT. It specifies CASSPRDSYMITEAFF.

This clonotype was observed a few times. CDR3 nucleotides: TGCGCCAGCAGCTTTCCAGAAAACACTGAAGCTTTCTTT. This sequence encodes CASSFPENTEAFF. The J gene is TRBJ1-1, the V gene TRBV5-1; unclear D gene. CDR3 length equals 13 residues. The V gene's germline CDR1 is SGHRS and CDR2 YFSETQ. Trimming left V 2 bases short and J 2 bases short, with 7 bases between.

This clonotype has ten or more counts. V usage is TRBV7-2 and J usage is TRBJ1-5; 9 bases fit TRBD1. The CDR3 is 15 residues long. Germline V lookup: CDR1 SGHTA, CDR2 FQGNSA. Trimming removed 5 bases from V and 9 bases from J; junction bases left unmatched: 11. The CDR3 loop reads CASSLSTGGQRPQHF. The CDR3 nucleotides are TGTGCCAGCAGCCTGAGCACAGGGGGCCAGAGGCCCCAGCATTTT.

This clonotype was counted many times. The gene calls are TRBV5-6 and TRBJ2-4; D is perhaps TRBD2 (6 bases). The CDR3 is 14 residues long. V was shortened by 4 bases and J by 8 bases, with 16 bases between the two germline ends. In germline, CDR1 is SGHDT, CDR2 YYEEEE. The CDR3 coding sequence is TGTGCCAGCAGCCTGTTCAGCGGGTATGACATTCAGTACTTC. As protein: CASSLFSGYDIQYF.

This clonotype was counted many times. The chain couples TRBV10-3 to TRBJ2-3, with 11 bases that match TRBD2. Germline CDR1 ENHRY, CDR2 SYGVKD. V shed 4 bases and J 4 bases; nucleotides not matched to a gene: 7. The CDR3 totals 16 residues. In DNA form, the CDR3 reads TGTGCCATCAGTGGAATAGCGGGGGGGCCCGCAGATACGCAGTATTTT. Translating it yields CAISGIAGGPADTQYF.

The rearrangement links TRBV29-1 to TRBJ1-2; TRBD1 aligns across 7 bases. Germline V gene lookup returns CDR1 SQVTM and CDR2 ANQGSEA. The V and J ends lost 4 bases and 7 bases, in that order; junction bases with no gene match: 9. The CDR3 has 13 residues. The CDR3 sequence is CSVGRPGQTGYTF. Written as DNA, the CDR3 is TGCAGCGTTGGTAGACCGGGACAGACTGGCTACACCTTC.

This clonotype was seen a few times. The chain joins TRBV7-9 to TRBJ2-1, with D perhaps being TRBD1 or TRBD2 (5 bases each). This CDR3 region has 15 residues. Germline values: CDR1 SEHNR, CDR2 FQNEAQ (reference sequence). The V end lost 4 bases, the J end lost 4 bases, and 14 bases lay between the germline ends. The CDR3 DNA reads as TGTGCCAGCAGCTCTACGGGGCGAAAGTACAATGAGCAGTTCTTC. Its translation: CASSSTGRKYNEQFF.

This clonotype was counted ten times or more. The chain employs TRBV7-2 and TRBJ1-1, with D uncertain. Trimming pared 2 bases from V and 0 bases from J, leaving 7 bases between. Per germline, CDR1 SGHTA and CDR2 FQGNSA. This CDR3 has 14 residues. The CDR3 loop is CASSLTALNTEAFF. Written as DNA, the CDR3 is TGTGCCAGCAGCTTAACGGCTTTGAACACTGAAGCTTTCTTT. The full variable domain, completed using reference TRBV7-2 and TRBJ1-1, is GAGVSQSPSNKVTEKGKDVELRCDPISGHTALYWYRQSLGQGLEFLIYFQGNSAPDKSGLPSDRFSAERTGGSVSTLTIQRTQQEDSAVYLCASSLTALNTEAFFGQGTRLTVV.

This clonotype was counted ten times or more. The V gene is TRBV7-2, the J gene TRBJ2-5; D call uncertain. From germline, CDR1 is SGHTA and CDR2 FQGNSA. Trimming shortened V by 4 bases and J by 5 bases, and 5 bases separated the two germline ends. There are 11 residues in the CDR3. Written as DNA, the CDR3 is TGTGCCAGCAGCTCCGGGGAGACCCAGTACTTC. Protein sequence: CASSSGETQYF.

The rearrangement joins TRBV28 to TRBJ2-6, with TRBD1 as a possible D gene (6 bases). The CDR3 runs 18 residues. V was shortened by 5 bases and J by 0 bases, with 17 bases between the two germline ends. Per germline, CDR1 MDHEN and CDR2 SYDVKM. The CDR3 DNA sequence: TGTGCCAGCAGTCCGAAGACAGGAAAATCCTCTGGGGCCAACGTCCTGACTTTC. Its translation is CASSPKTGKSSGANVLTF.

Only a few counts were recorded for this clonotype. This chain uses TRBV20-1 with TRBJ2-3; D gene ambiguous. The CDR3 totals 13 residues. Germline loops: CDR1 DFQATT, CDR2 SNEGSKA (reference sequence). V was clipped by 3 bases and J by 0 bases, with 7 bases between them. The CDR3 reads CSASQDSTDTQYF. The DNA of the CDR3 is TGCAGTGCTAGCCAGGACAGCACAGATACGCAGTATTTT.

This clonotype was seen at least ten times. The chain recombines TRBV7-2 with TRBJ2-6, with D unclear. Germline V gene data show CDR1 as SGHTA and CDR2 as FQGNSA. Trimming stripped 0 bases from V and 3 bases from J, with 0 bases between. The CDR3 is made up of 13 amino acids. The CDR3 spells CASSLAGANVLTF. CDR3 coding DNA: TGTGCCAGCAGCTTAGCTGGGGCCAACGTCCTGACTTTC. Looking up the rest from reference TRBV7-2 and TRBJ2-6 gives the full variable domain: GAGVSQSPSNKVTEKGKDVELRCDPISGHTALYWYRQSLGQGLEFLIYFQGNSAPDKSGLPSDRFSAERTGGSVSTLTIQRTQQEDSAVYLCASSLAGANVLTFGAGSRLTVL.

Many counts were recorded for this clonotype. The J gene is TRBJ2-5, the V gene TRBV7-8; the match to TRBD1 covers 9 bases. Germline V gene lookup returns CDR1 SGHVS and CDR2 FQNEAQ. The ends lost 5 bases at V and 4 bases at J; junction bases unmatched: 5. The CDR3 runs 14 residues. The CDR3 DNA is TGTGCCAGCAGCCCCGGGACAGGGTTAGAGACCCAGTACTTC. This gives the protein CASSPGTGLETQYF.

In this sample, this clonotype turned up many times. The chain has TRBV9 and TRBJ2-1; D is possibly TRBD1 (5 bases). Germline V gene data show CDR1 as SGDLS and CDR2 as YYNGEE. CDR3 size: 16 residues. V lost 1 base and J 1 base, leaving 12 bases between the germline ends. The CDR3 DNA sequence: TGTGCCAGCAGCGTAACCGACAGCTTATCCTACAATGAGCAGTTCTTC. This sequence encodes CASSVTDSLSYNEQFF.

This clonotype was seen a handful of times. The chain combines TRBV5-6 with TRBJ2-2, with 7 nucleotides matching TRBD2. Germline CDR1 is SGHDT and CDR2 is YYEEEE. J was trimmed by 6 bases and V by 5 bases; bases with no gene match: 4. This CDR3 region has 13 residues. The CDR3 sequence: CASSLTSAGELFF. CDR3 nucleotide sequence: TGTGCCAGCAGTCTAACTAGCGCCGGGGAGCTGTTTTTT.

The chain has TRBV5-1 and TRBJ2-2, with a weak D call TRBD1 (5 bases). Trimming took 5 bases from V and 0 from J, leaving 14 bases between them. Germline CDR1 and CDR2: SGHRS and YFSETQ. CDR3 size: 16 residues. CDR3 DNA: TGCGCCAGCAGTCAGAACGGACACTCGAACACCGGGGAGCTGTTTTTT. Amino acid sequence: CASSQNGHSNTGELFF.

This clonotype was counted at least ten times. The V gene is TRBV19, the J gene TRBJ2-7; no firm D call. V was pared by 5 bases and J by 0 bases, with 11 bases between. The CDR3 length is 14 residues. Per germline, CDR1 LNHDA and CDR2 SQIVND (reference sequence). CDR3 in DNA: TGTGCCAGTAGTGACCAGTCCTCCTCCTACGAGCAGTACTTC. Translated, it gives CASSDQSSSYEQYF.

This clonotype was observed many times. This chain joins TRBV7-2 and TRBJ1-2, with unresolved D. The germline V gene encodes CDR1 SGHTA and CDR2 FQGNSA. Trimming stripped 4 bases from V and 0 bases from J, with 9 bases between. The CDR3 is 14 residues long. The CDR3 sequence is CASSSWTANYGYTF. CDR3 in DNA: TGTGCCAGCAGCTCCTGGACGGCTAACTATGGCTACACCTTC.

This clonotype was seen many times. The chain has TRBV7-2 and TRBJ1-5; 7 nucleotides match TRBD1. V lost 5 bases to trimming and J lost 7 bases; unmatched junction nucleotides: 11. This CDR3 comprises 15 residues. Germline loops: CDR1 SGHTA, CDR2 FQGNSA. CDR3 residues: CASSPTTGIWQPQHF. CDR3 bases: TGTGCCAGCAGCCCCACGACAGGGATTTGGCAGCCCCAGCATTTT.